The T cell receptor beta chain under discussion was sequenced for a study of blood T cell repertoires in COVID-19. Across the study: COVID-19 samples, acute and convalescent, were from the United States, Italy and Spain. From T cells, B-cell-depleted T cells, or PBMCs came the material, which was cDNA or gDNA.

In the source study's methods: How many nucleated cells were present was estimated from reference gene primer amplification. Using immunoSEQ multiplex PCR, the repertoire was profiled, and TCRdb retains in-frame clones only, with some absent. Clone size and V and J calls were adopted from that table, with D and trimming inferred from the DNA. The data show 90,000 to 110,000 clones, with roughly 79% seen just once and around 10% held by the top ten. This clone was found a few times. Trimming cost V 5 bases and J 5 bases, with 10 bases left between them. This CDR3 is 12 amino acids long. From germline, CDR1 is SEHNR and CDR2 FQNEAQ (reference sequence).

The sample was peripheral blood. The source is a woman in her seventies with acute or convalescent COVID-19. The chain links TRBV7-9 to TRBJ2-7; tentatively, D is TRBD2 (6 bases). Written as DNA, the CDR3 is TGTGCCAGCAGCCTGGAGGGGAACGAGCAGTACTTC. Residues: CASSLEGNEQYF.